One sample yielded the 17 T cell receptor beta chains listed below, sequenced in a study of blood T cell repertoires in COVID-19. Assay used: immunoSEQ multiplex PCR; TCRdb lists only in-frame clones, some missing. The sample lists about 37,000 clones, around three quarters occurring once. Source material: peripheral blood. The receptors stem from a woman in her seventies with acute or convalescent COVID-19.

This clone was detected only once. This rearrangement joins TRBV28 to TRBJ2-7; D is possibly TRBD1 (6 bases). The CDR3 has 12 residues. Per germline, CDR1 MDHEN and CDR2 SYDVKM. V was pared by 6 bases and J by 1 base, with 7 bases between. CDR3 in amino acids: CASRQGSYEQYF. CDR3 DNA: TGTGCCAGCAGACAGGGTTCCTACGAGCAGTACTTC.

The genes are TRBV10-3 and TRBJ1-5, with D hard to call. The CDR3 runs 14 residues. The germline V gene has CDR1 ENHRY and CDR2 SYGVKD. The V end was cut by 9 bases, the J end by 5 bases, with 17 bases between. CDR3 in amino acids: CAIAQTNPDQPQHF. For the CDR3, the DNA is TGTGCCATTGCTCAGACAAACCCCGATCAGCCCCAGCATTTT.

The count of this clone is one. This chain connects TRBV4-2 to TRBJ2-7; 9 positions agree with TRBD1. V gave up 0 bases and J gave up 5 bases; unmatched junction bases: 8. The CDR3 covers 16 residues. Germline V gene lookup returns CDR1 LGHNA and CDR2 YNFKEQ. The CDR3 coding sequence is TGTGCCAGCAGCCAAGATTTTGAGGGACAGGGTAACGAGCAGTACTTC. Its protein product is CASSQDFEGQGNEQYF.

This clone was seen a handful of times. The chain employs TRBV28 and TRBJ2-1, with 7 bases matching TRBD2. The CDR3 runs to 17 residues. Trimming removed 6 bases from V and 5 bases from J; junction bases left unmatched: 16. Germline lookup yields CDR1 MDHEN and CDR2 SYDVKM. CDR3 amino acids: CASRSDFVGRSNNEQFF. The CDR3 DNA reads as TGTGCCAGCAGATCCGACTTTGTCGGGAGGTCGAACAATGAGCAGTTCTTC.

The rearrangement uses TRBV5-1 and TRBJ1-2; tentatively, D is TRBD1 (6 bases). Germline V lookup: CDR1 SGHRS, CDR2 YFSETQ. The CDR3 consists of 13 residues. Trimming shortened V by 3 bases and J by 8 bases, and 14 bases separated the two germline ends. The CDR3 DNA sequence: TGCGCCAGCAGCTGGGGGGGCGCAGAAGGCTACACCTTC. Translated, it gives CASSWGGAEGYTF.

The chain has TRBV2 and TRBJ2-3; D uncertain. CDR1 is SNHLY and CDR2 is FYNNEI in the germline V gene. This CDR3 has 13 amino acids. V was trimmed by 2 bases and J by 1 base, leaving 4 bases between them. CDR3 bases: TGTGCCAGCAGTGAAACAGGCACAGATACGCAGTATTTT. Residues: CASSETGTDTQYF. Complete variable domain (other parts from reference TRBV2 and TRBJ2-3): EPEVTQTPSHQVTQMGQEVILRCVPISNHLYFYWYRQILGQKVEFLVSFYNNEISEKSEIFDDQFSVERPDGSNFTLKIRSTKLEDSAMYFCASSETGTDTQYFGPGTRLTVL.

The CDR3 region is CASSADRGPNSPLHF. The CDR3 nucleotides read TGTGCCAGCAGCGCAGACAGGGGGCCTAATTCACCCCTCCACTTT. The chain joins TRBV5-4 to TRBJ1-6; 10 bases agree with TRBD1. Trimming cost V 4 bases and J 6 bases; bases outside gene matches: 4. This CDR3 has 15 residues. Germline V gives CDR1 SGHNT, CDR2 YYREEE (reference sequence).

The chain links TRBV2 to TRBJ1-3; D is uncertain. Germline assignment: CDR1 SNHLY and CDR2 FYNNEI. The V gene lost 2 bases and the J gene lost 1 base, with 6 bases spanning the gap. The CDR3 totals 14 residues. The CDR3 coding sequence is TGTGCCAGCAGTGAAACAGCTTCTGGAAACACCATATATTTT. Translated, it gives CASSETASGNTIYF. The full variable domain, completed using reference TRBV2 and TRBJ1-3, is EPEVTQTPSHQVTQMGQEVILRCVPISNHLYFYWYRQILGQKVEFLVSFYNNEISEKSEIFDDQFSVERPDGSNFTLKIRSTKLEDSAMYFCASSETASGNTIYFGEGSWLTVV.

The rearrangement joins TRBV28 to TRBJ2-5, with D perhaps TRBD1 (6 bases). The germline CDR1 and CDR2 sequences are MDHEN and SYDVKM. CDR3 size: 18 residues. V dropped 5 bases and J dropped 4 bases, with 26 bases sitting between them. The CDR3 DNA follows: TGTGCCAGCAGTCGCACCGGGACATCATCTTATGAGGGAGAGACCCAGTACTTC. Protein: CASSRTGTSSYEGETQYF.

The chain has TRBV6-2 or TRBV6-3 and TRBJ2-1, with 7 bases lining up with TRBD1. Trimming removed 4 bases from V and 9 bases from J; junction bases left unmatched: 3. Germline V gives CDR1 MNHEY, CDR2 SVGEGT. The CDR3 is 12 amino acids. As DNA, the CDR3 is TGTGCCAGCAGTTCACAGGGGATTGAGCAGTTCTTC. Translation gives CASSSQGIEQFF.

V gene TRBV2 combines with J gene TRBJ2-1; maybe TRBD1 (6 bases). Trimming cost V 3 bases and J 5 bases, with 14 bases left between them. Germline V CDR1 and CDR2: SNHLY, FYNNEI. The CDR3 sequence is 15 residues long. CDR3 sequence (DNA): TGTGCCAGCAGTGACGGGTGGGGGCGCGACAATGAGCAGTTCTTC. Translation gives CASSDGWGRDNEQFF.

The chain uses TRBV6-1 and TRBJ2-7, with D maybe TRBD1 (5 bases). The CDR3 has 14 residues. Trimming pared 1 base from V and 6 bases from J, leaving 13 bases between. Germline CDR1 and CDR2: MNHNS and SASEGT. In DNA form, the CDR3 reads TGTGCCAGCAGTGAAGGTGACAGTCCGTTCGAGCAGTACTTC. This codes for CASSEGDSPFEQYF.

The V call is TRBV5-1, the J call TRBJ2-3, with 7 bases aligning to TRBD1. The CDR3 runs to 16 residues. The germline V gene has CDR1 SGHRS and CDR2 YFSETQ. Unmatched junction bases numbered 5, after V lost 1 base and J lost 0 bases. Here the CDR3 reads CASSLLQGTSTDTQYF. The DNA for the CDR3 is TGCGCCAGCAGCTTGTTACAGGGGACCAGCACAGATACGCAGTATTTT.

The genes are TRBV2 and TRBJ1-2; 8 bases map to TRBD1. The CDR3 has 16 amino acids. Looked up from germline, CDR1 is SNHLY and CDR2 is FYNNEI. Trimming removed 0 bases from V and 4 bases from J; junction bases left unmatched: 7. The CDR3 loop is CASSEALQGAPYGYTF. DNA for the CDR3: TGTGCCAGCAGTGAAGCGCTTCAGGGGGCGCCCTATGGCTACACCTTC.

The CDR3 protein is CASGLVPDTYEQYF. DNA for the CDR3: TGTGCTAGTGGTTTGGTCCCGGACACCTACGAGCAGTACTTC. V and J are TRBV12-5 and TRBJ2-7; possibly TRBD1 for D (5 bases). This CDR3 is built from 14 residues. Trimming took 0 bases from V and 2 from J, leaving 8 bases between them. Germline V lookup: CDR1 LGHNT, CDR2 FRNRAP.

The sample holds one count of this clone. This chain joins TRBV5-1 and TRBJ2-3; D gene ambiguous. Germline assignment: CDR1 SGHRS and CDR2 YFSETQ. This CDR3 is built from 15 residues. Trimming removed 1 base from V and 1 base from J, with 10 bases in between. DNA of the CDR3: TGCGCCAGCAGCTTGATCGGGTACCGCACAGATACGCAGTATTTT. This codes for CASSLIGYRTDTQYF.

CDR3 sequence (DNA): TGTGCCAGCAGTTTATCCCCCGGGCTAGCGGGGGGGACCTCGAGGGAGCAGTTCTTC. It yields the protein CASSLSPGLAGGTSREQFF. V is TRBV27 and J is TRBJ2-1; the match to TRBD2 covers 12 bases. The CDR3 has 19 amino acids. Per the germline V gene, CDR1 is MNHEY and CDR2 is SMNVEV (reference sequence). With 0 bases clipped from V and 10 bases from J, the junction kept 16 bases outside the gene matches.